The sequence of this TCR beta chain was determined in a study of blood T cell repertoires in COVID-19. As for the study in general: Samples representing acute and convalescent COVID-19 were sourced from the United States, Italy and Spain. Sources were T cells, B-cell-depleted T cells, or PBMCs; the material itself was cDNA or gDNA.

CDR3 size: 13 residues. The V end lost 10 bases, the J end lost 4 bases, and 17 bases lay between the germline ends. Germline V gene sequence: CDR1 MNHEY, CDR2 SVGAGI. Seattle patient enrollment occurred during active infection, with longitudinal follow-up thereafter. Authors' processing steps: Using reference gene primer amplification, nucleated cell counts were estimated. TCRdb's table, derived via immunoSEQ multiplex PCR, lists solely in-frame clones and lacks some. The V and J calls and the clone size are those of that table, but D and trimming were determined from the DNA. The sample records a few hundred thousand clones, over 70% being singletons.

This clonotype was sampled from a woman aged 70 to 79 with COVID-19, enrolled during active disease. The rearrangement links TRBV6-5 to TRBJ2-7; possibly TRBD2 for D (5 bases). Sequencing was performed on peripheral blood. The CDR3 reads CANTRTVLYEQYF. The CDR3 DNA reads TGTGCCAACACGAGGACTGTACTGTACGAGCAGTACTTC.